The present TCR beta chain was sequenced within a study of shared clonotypes between healthy human individuals. The wider study: Per-donor plates numbered three CD4 naive, three CD4 memory, two CD8 naive and one CD8 memory.

As to this clone: Antigen: not known.

Profiling relied on immunoSEQ multiplex PCR, and the TCRdb table lists in-frame clones only, not all of them. The sample records about 2.1 million clones, over 85% being singletons. CDR1 and CDR2 (germline): SGDLS, YYNGEE. CDR3 length: 17 residues. V was clipped by 0 bases and J by 1 base, with 16 bases between them. Study-wide results and caveats: Owing to a small donor count, the genetic and exposure-history diversity represented was limited.

CD45RO-negative, CCR7-positively selected cells formed the naive CD8 fraction, excluding terminally differentiated effector memory CD45RA+ cells. The sample comprised naive CD8+ T cells from PBMCs. The origin of this receptor is a man aged 18 to 30 in good health. Some clones in this sample may be carry-over from other donors' samples. The chain recombines TRBV9 with TRBJ1-2; perhaps TRBD1 as D (6 bases). Here the CDR3 DNA reads TGTGCCAGCAGCGTAGCGTCCGGAGGGGGAGTTAACTATGGCTACACCTTC. Its translation: CASSVASGGGVNYGYTF.